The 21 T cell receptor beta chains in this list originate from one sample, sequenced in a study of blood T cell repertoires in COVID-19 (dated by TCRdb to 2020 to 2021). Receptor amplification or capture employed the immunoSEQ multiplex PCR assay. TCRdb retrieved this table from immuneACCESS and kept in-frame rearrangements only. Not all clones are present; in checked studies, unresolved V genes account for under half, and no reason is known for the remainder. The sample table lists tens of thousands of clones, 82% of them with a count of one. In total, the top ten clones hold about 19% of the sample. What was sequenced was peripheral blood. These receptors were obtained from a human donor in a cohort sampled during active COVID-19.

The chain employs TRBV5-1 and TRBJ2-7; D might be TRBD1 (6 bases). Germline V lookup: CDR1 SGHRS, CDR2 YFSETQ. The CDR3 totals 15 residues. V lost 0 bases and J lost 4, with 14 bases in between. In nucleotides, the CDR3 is TGCGCCAGCAGCTTGGGGGCAGGCAGGGGTTACGAGCAGTACTTC. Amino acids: CASSLGAGRGYEQYF.

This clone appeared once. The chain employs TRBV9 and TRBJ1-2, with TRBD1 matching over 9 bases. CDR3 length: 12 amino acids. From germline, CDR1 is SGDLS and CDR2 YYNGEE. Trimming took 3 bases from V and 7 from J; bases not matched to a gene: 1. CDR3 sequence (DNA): TGTGCCAGCAGCGGGGACAGGGCTGGCTACACCTTC. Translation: CASSGDRAGYTF.

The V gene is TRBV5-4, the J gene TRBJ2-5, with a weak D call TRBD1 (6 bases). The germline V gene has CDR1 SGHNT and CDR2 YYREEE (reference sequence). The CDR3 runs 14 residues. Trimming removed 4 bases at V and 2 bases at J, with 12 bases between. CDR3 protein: CASSPGQNQETQYF. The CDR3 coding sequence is TGTGCCAGCAGCCCTGGACAGAATCAAGAGACCCAGTACTTC.

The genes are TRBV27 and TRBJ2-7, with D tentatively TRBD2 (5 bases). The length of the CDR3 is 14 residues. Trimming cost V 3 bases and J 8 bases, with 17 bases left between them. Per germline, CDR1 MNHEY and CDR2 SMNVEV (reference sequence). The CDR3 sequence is CASSLSRGAGKQYF. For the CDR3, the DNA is TGTGCCAGCAGTTTGTCTCGGGGAGCCGGGAAGCAGTACTTC.

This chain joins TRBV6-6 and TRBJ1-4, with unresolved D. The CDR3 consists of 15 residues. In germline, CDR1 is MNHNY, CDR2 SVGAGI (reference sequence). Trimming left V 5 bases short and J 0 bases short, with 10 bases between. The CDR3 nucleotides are TGTGCCAGCAGTCTTTGGGGAGCAACTAATGAAAAACTGTTTTTT. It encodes CASSLWGATNEKLFF.

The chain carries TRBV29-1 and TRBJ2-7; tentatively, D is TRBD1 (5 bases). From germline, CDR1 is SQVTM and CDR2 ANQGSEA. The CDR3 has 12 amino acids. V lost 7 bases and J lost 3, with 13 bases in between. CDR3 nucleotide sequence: TGCAGCGCAAGACAGCACAACTACGAGCAGTACTTC. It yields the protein CSARQHNYEQYF.

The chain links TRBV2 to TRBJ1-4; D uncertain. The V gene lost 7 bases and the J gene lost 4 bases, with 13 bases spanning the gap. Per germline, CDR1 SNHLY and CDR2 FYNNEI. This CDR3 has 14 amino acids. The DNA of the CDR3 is TGTGCCAGCAAGAGGGAGGAGGGTAATGAAAAACTGTTTTTT. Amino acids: CASKREEGNEKLFF.

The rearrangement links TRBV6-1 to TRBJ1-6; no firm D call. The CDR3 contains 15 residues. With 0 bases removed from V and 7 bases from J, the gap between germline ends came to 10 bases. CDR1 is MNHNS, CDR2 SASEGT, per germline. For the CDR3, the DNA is TGTGCCAGCAGTGAAGCCACGGGATTGAATTCACCCCTCCACTTT. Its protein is CASSEATGLNSPLHF.

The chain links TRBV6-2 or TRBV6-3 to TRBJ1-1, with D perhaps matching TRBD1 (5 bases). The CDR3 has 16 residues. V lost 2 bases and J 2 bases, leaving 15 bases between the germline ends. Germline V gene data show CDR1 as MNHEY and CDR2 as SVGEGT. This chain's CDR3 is CASSYPPLRVNTEAFF. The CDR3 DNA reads TGTGCCAGCAGTTACCCGCCCCTCAGGGTAAACACTGAAGCTTTCTTT.

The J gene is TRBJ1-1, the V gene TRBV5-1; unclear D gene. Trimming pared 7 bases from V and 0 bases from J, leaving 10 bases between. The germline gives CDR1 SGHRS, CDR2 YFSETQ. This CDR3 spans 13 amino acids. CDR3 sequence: CASRSGMNTEAFF. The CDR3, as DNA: TGCGCCAGCCGGTCGGGGATGAACACTGAAGCTTTCTTT.

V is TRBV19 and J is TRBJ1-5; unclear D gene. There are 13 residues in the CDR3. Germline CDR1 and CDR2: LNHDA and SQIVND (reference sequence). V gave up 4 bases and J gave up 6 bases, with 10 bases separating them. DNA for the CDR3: TGTGCCAGTAGTAGGGGAGGGTTTCAGCCCCAGCATTTT. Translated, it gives CASSRGGFQPQHF.

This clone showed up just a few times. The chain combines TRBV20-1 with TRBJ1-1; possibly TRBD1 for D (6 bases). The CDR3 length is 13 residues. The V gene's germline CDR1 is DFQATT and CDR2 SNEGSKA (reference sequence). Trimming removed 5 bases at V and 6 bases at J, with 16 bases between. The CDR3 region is CSARVTGSAEAFF. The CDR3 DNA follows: TGCAGTGCTCGTGTAACAGGGTCGGCTGAAGCTTTCTTT.

The CDR3 nucleotides read TGTGCCAGCAGTACTGACAGGGAAACTGAAGCTTTCTTT. Translating it yields CASSTDRETEAFF. The genes are TRBV2 and TRBJ1-1; 7 positions match TRBD1. The trim removed 5 bases at V and 5 bases at J, leaving 5 bases unmatched. Germline-derived CDR1 and CDR2 are SNHLY and FYNNEI. This CDR3 is 13 amino acids long.

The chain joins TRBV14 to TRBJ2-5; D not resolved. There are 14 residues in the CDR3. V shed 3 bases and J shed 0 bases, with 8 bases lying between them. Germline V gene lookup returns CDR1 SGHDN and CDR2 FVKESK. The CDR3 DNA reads TGTGCCAGCAGCCAGTACCTAAACCAAGAGACCCAGTACTTC. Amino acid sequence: CASSQYLNQETQYF.

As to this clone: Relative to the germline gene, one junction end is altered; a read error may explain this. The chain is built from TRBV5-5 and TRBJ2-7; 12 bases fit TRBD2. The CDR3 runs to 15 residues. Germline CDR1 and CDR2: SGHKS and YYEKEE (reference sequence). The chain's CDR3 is CASSLTMTSGGLSFF. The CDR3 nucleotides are TGTGCCAGCAGCTTGACAATGACTAGCGGGGGTTTGAGTTTCTTC. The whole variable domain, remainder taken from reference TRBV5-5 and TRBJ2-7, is DAGVTQSPTHLIKTRGQQVTLRCSPISGHKSVSWYQQVLGQGPQFIFQYYEKEERGRGNFPDRFSARQFPNYSSELNVNALLLGDSALYLCASSLTMTSGGLSFFGPGTRLTVT.

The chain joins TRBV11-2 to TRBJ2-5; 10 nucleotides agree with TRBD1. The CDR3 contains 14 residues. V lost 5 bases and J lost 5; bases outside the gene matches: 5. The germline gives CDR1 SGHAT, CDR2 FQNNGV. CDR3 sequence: CASSRDRGRETQYF. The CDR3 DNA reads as TGTGCCAGCAGCCGGGACAGGGGACGGGAGACCCAGTACTTC.

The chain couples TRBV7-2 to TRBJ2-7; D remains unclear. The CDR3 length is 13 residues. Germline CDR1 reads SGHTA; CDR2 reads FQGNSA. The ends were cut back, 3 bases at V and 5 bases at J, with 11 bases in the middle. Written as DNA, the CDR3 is TGTGCCAGCAGCTTCTCCCAGGTCAACGAGCAGTACTTC. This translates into CASSFSQVNEQYF.

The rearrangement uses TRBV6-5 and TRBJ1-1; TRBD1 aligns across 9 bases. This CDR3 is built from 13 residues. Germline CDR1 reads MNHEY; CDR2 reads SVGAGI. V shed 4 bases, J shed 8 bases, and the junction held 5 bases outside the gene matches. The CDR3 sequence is CASSWGTGGEAFF. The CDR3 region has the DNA TGTGCCAGCAGTTGGGGCACAGGGGGCGAAGCTTTCTTT.

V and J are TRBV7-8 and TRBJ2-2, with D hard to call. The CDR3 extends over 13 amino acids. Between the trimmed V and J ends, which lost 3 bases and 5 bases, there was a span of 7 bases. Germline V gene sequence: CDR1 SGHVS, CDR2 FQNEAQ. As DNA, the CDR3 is TGTGCCAGCAGCTTCGACATAACCGGGGAGCTGTTTTTT. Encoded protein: CASSFDITGELFF.

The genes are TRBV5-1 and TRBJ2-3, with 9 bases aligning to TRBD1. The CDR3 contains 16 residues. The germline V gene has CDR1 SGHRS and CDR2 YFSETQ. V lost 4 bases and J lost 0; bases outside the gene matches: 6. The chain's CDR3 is CASSLGGQGSTDTQYF. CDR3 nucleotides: TGCGCCAGCAGCCTGGGGGGACAGGGAAGCACAGATACGCAGTATTTT.

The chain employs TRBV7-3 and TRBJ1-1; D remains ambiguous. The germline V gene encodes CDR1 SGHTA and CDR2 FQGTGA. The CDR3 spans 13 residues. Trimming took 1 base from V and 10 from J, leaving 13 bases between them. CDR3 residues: CASSLSGGMVAFF. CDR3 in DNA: TGTGCCAGCAGCTTAAGTGGCGGTATGGTAGCTTTCTTT.